This T cell receptor beta chain comes out of a study of T cell responses to AZD1222 COVID-19 vaccine. The repertoire was sequenced with immunoSEQ multiplex PCR; TCRdb's copy has only in-frame clones and lacks some. The sample comprises some 120,000 clones, around 88% of which are singletons, and around 8.7% rests with the top ten. A single count supports this clone. This CDR3 region has 14 residues. The V and J ends lost 4 bases and 5 bases, in that order; junction bases with no gene match: 4. Germline CDR1 and CDR2: SNHLY and FYNNEI. Material: peripheral blood, obtained on day 0 of AZD1222 vaccination. The chain is built from TRBV2 and TRBJ2-2, with TRBD1 matching over 7 bases. This receptor was identified in an adult in good health. CDR3: CASSGQGVTGELFF. The CDR3 coding sequence is TGTGCCAGCAGTGGACAGGGAGTTACCGGGGAGCTGTTTTTT.